Listed below are T cell receptor beta chains from one sample, sequenced in a study of T cell responses to AZD1222 COVID-19 vaccine. This table comes from immunoSEQ multiplex PCR, and its TCRdb copy is limited to in-frame clones, with some not included. The data contain about 56,000 clones, 86% of them singletons. Sample: peripheral blood, taken on day 0 of AZD1222 vaccination. These receptors were obtained from an adult in good health. The CDR3 runs from the conserved cysteine through the conserved F or W. The order of the fields is J gene, clone size, V gene, D gene, CDR3 protein, CDR3 DNA. The D gene is left open where the match is weak. Expanded clones are given a class, and other clones once, few, many or no size at all.

>TRBJ2-3|-|TRBV28|-
CASGSTDTQYF
TGTGCCAGCGGGAGCACAGATACGCAGTATTTT
>TRBJ2-5|-|TRBV3-1/TRBV3-2|TRBD2
CASSQATLAAAIVETQYF
TGTGCCAGCAGCCAAGCTACACTAGCGGCCGCGATTGTAGAGACCCAGTACTTC
>TRBJ2-7|-|TRBV7-3|-
CASSPGWAGEQYF
TGTGCCAGCAGCCCCGGGTGGGCCGGGGAGCAGTACTTC
>TRBJ1-5|-|TRBV7-6|-
CARSQPQHF
TGTGCCCGAAGTCAGCCCCAGCATTTT
>TRBJ1-2|-|TRBV10-2|TRBD1
CASSPGTGDGYTF
TGCGCCAGCAGCCCCGGGACAGGGGATGGCTACACCTTC
>TRBJ2-1|-|TRBV6-1|TRBD1
CASSEVAGTGGNEQFF
TGTGCCAGCAGTGAAGTCGCCGGGACAGGGGGCAATGAGCAGTTCTTC
>TRBJ1-1|-|TRBV19|TRBD1
CASSIGTGYEAFF
TGTGCCAGTTCGATCGGGACAGGTTATGAAGCTTTCTTT
>TRBJ1-6|-|TRBV4-2|TRBD1
CASSQTADRGGWSPLHF
TGTGCCAGCAGCCAAACCGCAGACAGGGGTGGTTGGTCACCCCTCCACTTT
>TRBJ1-6|-|TRBV30|TRBD1
CAWRPPGGSPLHF
TGTGCCTGGAGACCCCCAGGGGGTTCACCCCTCCACTTT
>TRBJ2-5|once|TRBV4-2|-
CASSQDQMSPRGTQYF
TGTGCCAGCAGCCAAGATCAGATGTCACCCCGGGGGACCCAGTACTTC
>TRBJ2-7|-|TRBV6-2/TRBV6-3|-
CASSRRTEQYF
TGTGCCAGCAGTAGGCGGACCGAGCAGTACTTC
>TRBJ1-1|-|TRBV18|-
CASSPPVAVEAFF
TGTGCCAGCTCACCACCAGTTGCGGTTGAAGCTTTCTTT
>TRBJ1-2|-|TRBV3-1/TRBV3-2|-
CASSQDGGGGYTF
TGTGCCAGCAGCCAAGATGGAGGAGGGGGCTACACCTTC
>TRBJ2-5|-|TRBV3-1/TRBV3-2|TRBD2
CASSQGVAGAQETQYF
TGTGCCAGCAGCCAAGGGGTAGCGGGAGCCCAAGAGACCCAGTACTTC
>TRBJ1-1|few|TRBV7-6|-
CASSLDGEAFF
TGTGCCAGCAGTTTGGATGGGGAAGCTTTCTTT
>TRBJ2-7|-|TRBV11-1|TRBD2
CASSTQRDSYEQYF
TGTGCCAGCAGCACCCAGCGGGACTCCTACGAGCAGTACTTC
>TRBJ2-7|once|TRBV27|TRBD2
CASSLFASGNYEQYF
TGTGCCAGCAGTTTATTCGCTAGCGGGAACTACGAGCAGTACTTC
>TRBJ1-2|-|TRBV4-1|-
CASSREGPLYGYTF
TGCGCCAGCAGCCGCGAAGGACCTCTCTATGGCTACACCTTC
>TRBJ2-1|-|TRBV27|TRBD2
CASSLDTNAGVWNEQFF
TGTGCCAGCAGTTTGGACACGAATGCGGGAGTGTGGAATGAGCAGTTCTTC
>TRBJ2-7|-|TRBV3-1/TRBV3-2|TRBD2
CASSPTSGSSEQYF
TGTGCCAGCAGCCCGACTAGCGGGAGTAGCGAGCAGTACTTC
>TRBJ1-1|-|TRBV28|-
CASSLFGARTEAFF
TGTGCCAGCAGTTTATTCGGGGCCCGGACTGAAGCTTTCTTT
>TRBJ1-4|-|TRBV28|-
CASSLSPGVHEKLFF
TGTGCCAGCAGTTTATCCCCAGGGGTTCATGAAAAACTGTTTTTT
>TRBJ2-7|-|TRBV11-2|-
CASSPGLYEQYF
TGTGCCAGCAGCCCGGGGCTCTACGAGCAGTACTTC
>TRBJ1-3|few|TRBV28|TRBD1
CASSPPRGGIYF
TGTGCCAGCAGTCCCCCCAGGGGGGGAATATATTTT
>TRBJ2-1|-|TRBV24-1|TRBD2
CATSRSGSLYNEQFF
TGTGCCACCAGTCGGAGCGGGAGCCTATACAATGAGCAGTTCTTC
>TRBJ1-2|-|TRBV19|TRBD1
CASSTGDYGYTF
TGTGCCAGCTCGACAGGGGACTATGGCTACACCTTC
>TRBJ2-3|-|TRBV7-3|-
CASSSAPGASFWDTQYF
TGTGCCAGCAGCTCCGCCCCTGGAGCTAGTTTCTGGGATACGCAGTATTTT
>TRBJ1-1|-|TRBV28|-
CASSLGPVVRAFF
TGTGCCAGCAGTTTAGGTCCGGTCGTCCGAGCTTTCTTT
>TRBJ1-5|-|TRBV5-4|-
CASTTGPNNQPQHF
TGTGCCAGCACCACCGGTCCTAACAATCAGCCCCAGCATTTT